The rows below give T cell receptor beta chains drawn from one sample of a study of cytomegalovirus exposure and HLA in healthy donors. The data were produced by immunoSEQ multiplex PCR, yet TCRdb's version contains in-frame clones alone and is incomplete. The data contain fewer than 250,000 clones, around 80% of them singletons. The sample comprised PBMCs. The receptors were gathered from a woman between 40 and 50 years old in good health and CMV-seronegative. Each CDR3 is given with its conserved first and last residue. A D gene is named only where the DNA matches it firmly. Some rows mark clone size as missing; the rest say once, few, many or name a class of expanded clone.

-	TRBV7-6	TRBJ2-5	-	TGTGCCAGCAGCGGTGCCAGCCAAGAGACCCAGTACTTC	CASSGASQETQYF
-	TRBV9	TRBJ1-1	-	TGTGCCAGCAGTTCCCAAAGCGGAGTTCCACGGGCTGAAGCTTTCTTT	CASSSQSGVPRAEAFF
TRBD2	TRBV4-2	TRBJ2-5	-	TGTGCCAGCAGCCAAGAAGGGCTAGCGGGAGAAGGGCAAGAGACCCAGTACTTC	CASSQEGLAGEGQETQYF
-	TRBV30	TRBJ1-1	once	TGTGCCTGGGAGTGGAGAACTGAAGCTTTCTTT	CAWEWRTEAFF
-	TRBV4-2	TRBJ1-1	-	TGTGCCAGCAGCCCCGGCAGGCAAGCTTTCTTT	CASSPGRQAFF
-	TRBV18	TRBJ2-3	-	TGTGCCAGCTCAGGTGGAGGGCACAAAGATACGCAGTATTTT	CASSGGGHKDTQYF
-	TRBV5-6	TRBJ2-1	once	TGTGCCAGCAGCGAAACCCCATGGGGAGACGTAGCTGATGAGCAGTTCTTC	CASSETPWGDVADEQFF
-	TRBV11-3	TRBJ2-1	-	TGTGCCAGCAGCTTTCGACAAGGCTCCTACAATGAGCAGTTCTTC	CASSFRQGSYNEQFF
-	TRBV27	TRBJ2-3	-	TGTGCCAGCAGTCTGCCAGGCACAGATACGCAGTATTTT	CASSLPGTDTQYF
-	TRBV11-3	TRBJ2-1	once	TGTGCCAGCACCCTTTCAGGGGAGCAGTTCTTC	CASTLSGEQFF
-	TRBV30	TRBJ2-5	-	TGTGCCTGGAGTGTACGCGGTATTGGCGGGACCCAGTACTTC	CAWSVRGIGGTQYF
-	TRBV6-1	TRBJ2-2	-	TGTGCCAGCAGCAGACCCGGGTCTCTGACGGGGGAGCTGTTTTTT	CASSRPGSLTGELFF
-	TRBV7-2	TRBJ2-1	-	TGTGCCAGCAGCTTAGATGGGGGCACGACCTACAATGAGCAGTTCTTC	CASSLDGGTTYNEQFF
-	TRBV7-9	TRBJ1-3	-	TGTGCCAGCAGCTTAGGAGGGCCCGGAAACACCATATATTTT	CASSLGGPGNTIYF
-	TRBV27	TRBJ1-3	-	TGTGCCAGCAGTTCCCAGGGCAGGGAGGCAGGAAACACCATATATTTT	CASSSQGREAGNTIYF
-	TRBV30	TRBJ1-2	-	TGTGCCTGGAGTGTTGAGCAGGGCCATGGCTACACCTTC	CAWSVEQGHGYTF
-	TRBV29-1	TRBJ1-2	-	TGCAGCGTTGAAAGACTGTACTATGGCTACACCTTC	CSVERLYYGYTF
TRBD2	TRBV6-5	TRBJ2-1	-	TGTGCCAGCAGTTACTCGGGGGGGAGATTAGGCAATGAGCAGTTCTTC	CASSYSGGRLGNEQFF
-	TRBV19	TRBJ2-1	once	TGTGCCAGTAGTATAGGGACAGCCAACAATGAGCAGTTCTTC	CASSIGTANNEQFF
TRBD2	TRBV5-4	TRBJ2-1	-	TGTGCCAAGGGACTAGCGGGGTACAATGAGCAGTTCTTC	CAKGLAGYNEQFF
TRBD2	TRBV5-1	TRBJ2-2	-	TGCGCCAGCAGCCCCGGGGGGGCGAACACCGGGGAGCTGTTTTTT	CASSPGGANTGELFF
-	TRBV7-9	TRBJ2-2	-	TGTTCCAGCAGCTTCGTTGGGCCGTACACCGGGGAGCTGTTTTTT	CSSSFVGPYTGELFF
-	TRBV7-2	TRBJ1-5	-	TGTGCCAGCAGCTTAAATGGCCCGGGGGATCAGCCCCAGCATTTT	CASSLNGPGDQPQHF
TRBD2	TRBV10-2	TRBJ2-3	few	TGCGCCGTCCATAGCGGGAGGGCCGACTCAGATACGCAGTATTTT	CAVHSGRADSDTQYF
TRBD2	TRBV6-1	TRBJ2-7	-	TGTGCCAGCAGTGGTGTAGCGGGCTCCTACGAGCAGTACTTC	CASSGVAGSYEQYF
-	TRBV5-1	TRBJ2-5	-	TGCGCCAGCGGACGGGTAGGGAGCGCCCAAGAGACCCAGTACTTC	CASGRVGSAQETQYF
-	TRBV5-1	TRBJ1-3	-	TGCGCCAGCAGCCCCGGGAGCTCTGGAAACACCATATATTTT	CASSPGSSGNTIYF
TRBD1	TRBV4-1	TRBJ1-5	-	TGCGCCAGCAGCCAAGCCCCGACAGGGGGCAATCAGCCCCAGCATTTT	CASSQAPTGGNQPQHF
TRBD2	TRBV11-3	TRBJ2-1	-	TGTGCCAGCAGCTCAGAAGCGGGGAGCTACAATGAGCAGTTCTTC	CASSSEAGSYNEQFF
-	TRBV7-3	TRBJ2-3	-	TGTGCCAGCAGCTCGACTAGATTAGATACGCAGTATTTT	CASSSTRLDTQYF
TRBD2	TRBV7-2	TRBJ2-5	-	TGTGCCAGCAGCTTGGGACCATTGACTAGCGGGAGCCAAGAGACCCAGTACTTC	CASSLGPLTSGSQETQYF
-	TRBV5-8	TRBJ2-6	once	TGTGCCAGCAGCTTGGATTTTCTTGGGGCCAACGTCCTGACTTTC	CASSLDFLGANVLTF
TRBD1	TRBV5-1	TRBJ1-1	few	TGCGCCAGCAGTCAGGGGGGCGGCACTGAAGCTTTCTTT	CASSQGGGTEAFF
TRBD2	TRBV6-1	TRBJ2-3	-	TGTGCCAGCAGTGAAGTGGGTAGCGGGAGGGCCACAGATACGCAGTATTTT	CASSEVGSGRATDTQYF
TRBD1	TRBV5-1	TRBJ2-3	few	TGCGCCAGCAGCTTACAGGGGGTCGCGGATACGCAGTATTTT	CASSLQGVADTQYF
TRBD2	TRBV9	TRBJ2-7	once	TGTGCCAGCAGCGTCCGATGGGGAGGGTTCGAGCAGTACTTC	CASSVRWGGFEQYF
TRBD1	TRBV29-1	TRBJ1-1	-	TGCAGCGCCAGACAGGGAAACACTGAAGCTTTCTTT	CSARQGNTEAFF
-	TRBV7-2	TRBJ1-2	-	TGTGCCAGCAGCCCTCAGACAGGAGTTAATGGCTACACCTTC	CASSPQTGVNGYTF
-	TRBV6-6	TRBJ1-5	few	TGTGCCAGCAACGGGGGAACCAATCAGCCCCAGCATTTT	CASNGGTNQPQHF
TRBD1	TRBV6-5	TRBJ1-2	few	TGTGCCAGCAGTTCCTTCGGACAGGCGCTGAACTATGGCTACACCTTC	CASSSFGQALNYGYTF
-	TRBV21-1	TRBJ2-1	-	TGTGCCAGCAGCAAAAATAGCTCCTACAATGAGCAGTTCTTC	CASSKNSSYNEQFF
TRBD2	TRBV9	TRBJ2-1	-	TGTGCCAGCAGCGCTAGCGGGAGCTCCTACAATGAGCAGTTCTTC	CASSASGSSYNEQFF
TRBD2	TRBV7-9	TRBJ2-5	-	TGTGCCAGCAGCCTTACTAGCGGGAGGTCCGGGGAGACCCAGTACTTC	CASSLTSGRSGETQYF
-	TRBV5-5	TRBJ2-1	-	TGTGCCAGCAGCTTGGGTGTTCGGGGTGAGCAGTTCTTC	CASSLGVRGEQFF
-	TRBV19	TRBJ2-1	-	TGTGCCAGTGGCCGACTCGATCGGCAGTTCTTC	CASGRLDRQFF
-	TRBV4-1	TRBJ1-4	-	TGCGCCAGCAGCTTGCTAGGCCTAAATGAAAAACTGTTTTTT	CASSLLGLNEKLFF
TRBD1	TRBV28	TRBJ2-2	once	TGTGCCAGCAGGGCCGGAGGACAGGGGTCAGCCGGGGAGCTGTTTTTT	CASRAGGQGSAGELFF
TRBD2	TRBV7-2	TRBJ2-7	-	TGTGCCAGCAGCTTAGTTCTAGCGGGAGGCTACGAGCAGTACTTC	CASSLVLAGGYEQYF
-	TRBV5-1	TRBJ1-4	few	TGCGCCAGCAGCGGGCAGGGATCAACTAATGAAAAACTGTTTTTT	CASSGQGSTNEKLFF